What follows are 30 T cell receptor beta chains derived from one specimen sequenced in a study of T cell responses to AZD1222 COVID-19 vaccine. The assay was immunoSEQ multiplex PCR, and TCRdb's table has in-frame clones only and misses some. This sample carries 75,000 to 100,000 clones, roughly 84% of them seen once, and the ten largest clones take about 13%. The material was peripheral blood, obtained on day 0 of AZD1222 vaccination. The receptors come from an adult in good health.

The chain joins TRBV9 to TRBJ1-5, with D possibly being TRBD1 (5 bases). Germline V gene lookup returns CDR1 SGDLS and CDR2 YYNGEE. The CDR3 loop spans 14 amino acids. V shed 5 bases and J shed 9 bases, with 18 bases lying between them. The CDR3 spells CASSTDGGDAPQHF. CDR3 DNA sequence: TGTGCCAGCAGTACGGACGGAGGGGATGCGCCCCAGCATTTT.

This clone was seen a handful of times. The chain couples TRBV11-3 to TRBJ2-1; D unclear. The CDR3 runs 14 residues. Germline CDR1 reads SGHNT; CDR2 reads YENEEA. The V and J ends lost 5 bases and 9 bases respectively, with 17 bases between them. The CDR3 bases are TGTGCCAGCAGCAATCGCAACAAGCGTAGTGAGCAGTTCTTC. It translates to CASSNRNKRSEQFF.

V and J are TRBV18 and TRBJ2-7; 7 nucleotides line up with TRBD1. V lost 1 base and J lost 6; bases outside the gene matches: 9. This CDR3 has 15 residues. Germline assignment: CDR1 KGHSH and CDR2 LQKENI. CDR3 DNA: TGTGCCAGCTCACCACTAGGGACAGCCGCCTCCGAGCAGTACTTC. Translated: CASSPLGTAASEQYF.

V gene TRBV14 combines with J gene TRBJ2-1; D possibly corresponds to TRBD2 (5 bases). This CDR3 spans 17 amino acids. From germline, CDR1 is SGHDN and CDR2 FVKESK. The germline V and J ends were trimmed by 4 bases and 7 bases, with 23 bases remaining between them. The CDR3 loop is CASSRRFGEEFQNEQFF. Written as DNA, the CDR3 is TGTGCCAGCAGCCGGAGGTTCGGGGAAGAATTCCAGAATGAGCAGTTCTTC.

The chain employs TRBV9 and TRBJ2-3; maybe TRBD1 (6 bases). Germline V gene lookup returns CDR1 SGDLS and CDR2 YYNGEE. V gave up 0 bases and J gave up 2 bases, with 19 bases separating them. The CDR3 is 18 amino acids. This CDR3 reads CASSVVTPTGLITDTQYF. DNA of the CDR3: TGTGCCAGCAGCGTAGTGACACCAACAGGGCTTATCACAGATACGCAGTATTTT.

V gene TRBV12-3 or TRBV12-4 combines with J gene TRBJ2-4; D is unresolved. This CDR3 has 13 amino acids. Trimming took 0 bases from V and 8 from J, leaving 8 bases between them. The CDR3 loop is CASSLARPDIQYF. DNA for the CDR3: TGTGCCAGCAGTTTAGCGAGACCGGACATTCAGTACTTC.

The gene calls are TRBV28 and TRBJ1-2, with D perhaps TRBD1 (5 bases). V was trimmed by 6 bases and J by 2 bases, leaving 16 bases between them. The CDR3 spans 15 residues. Germline V gene sequence: CDR1 MDHEN, CDR2 SYDVKM. This chain's CDR3 is CASRKSGTMNYGYTF. Written as DNA, the CDR3 is TGTGCCAGCAGGAAATCCGGGACGATGAACTATGGCTACACCTTC.

This clone has a handful of counts. J is TRBJ1-4 and V is TRBV6-5; TRBD1 agrees at 8 bases. There are 14 residues in the CDR3. Per germline, CDR1 MNHEY and CDR2 SVGAGI. V shed 5 bases, J shed 8 bases, and the junction held 7 bases outside the gene matches. CDR3 nucleotides: TGTGCCAGCAGTCGGACAGGGCGGGGGGAAAAACTGTTTTTT. It yields the protein CASSRTGRGEKLFF.

CDR3: CASTPGGRWDEKLFF. In DNA form, the CDR3 reads TGTGCCAGCACCCCCGGCGGGAGGTGGGATGAAAAACTGTTTTTT. J is TRBJ1-4 and V is TRBV6-5; no firm D call. With 7 bases removed from V and 6 bases from J, the gap between germline ends came to 18 bases. The CDR3 length is 15 residues. Germline lookup yields CDR1 MNHEY and CDR2 SVGAGI.

The chain joins TRBV7-9 to TRBJ2-7; D is possibly TRBD1 (6 bases). Looked up from germline, CDR1 is SEHNR and CDR2 is FQNEAQ (reference sequence). The ends were cut back, 8 bases at V and 4 bases at J, with 18 bases in the middle. The CDR3 is 14 residues long. The CDR3 nucleotides read TGTGCCAGCTCCGGGACAACCGGGGAGTACGAGCAGTACTTC. It is translated as CASSGTTGEYEQYF.

The chain recombines TRBV7-9 with TRBJ1-3, with D uncertain. Trimming removed 6 bases from V and 15 bases from J, with 12 bases in between. CDR1 and CDR2 (germline): SEHNR, FQNEAQ (reference sequence). The CDR3 length is 10 residues. The CDR3 DNA reads as TGTGCCAGCAGTTTAAGTCGAAGATATTTT. Amino acids: CASSLSRRYF.

Comments on this clone: One end of the junction fails to match germline, which may point to a read error. The CDR3 reads CASSEGDSVDTQYF. CDR3 DNA: TGTGCTAGCAGCGAGGGGGACTCAGTGGATACGCAGTATTTT. The chain carries TRBV7-7 and TRBJ2-3; D is perhaps TRBD1 or TRBD2 (6 bases each). The germline CDR1 and CDR2 sequences are SSHAT and FNYEAQ (reference sequence). CDR3 size: 14 residues.

In its sample, this clone was seen once. The chain carries TRBV19 and TRBJ2-2; D is unresolved. CDR1 and CDR2 from the germline V gene are LNHDA and SQIVND (reference sequence). The length of the CDR3 is 15 residues. V was trimmed by 6 bases and J by 7 bases, leaving 18 bases between them. The CDR3 DNA follows: TGTGCCAGTAGAGAGTTCTTCCGAGCCAACGGGGAGCTGTTTTTT. Its protein product is CASREFFRANGELFF.

This clone was counted only a few times. DNA for the CDR3: TGTGCCAGCAGCGTTAGCGGGGGGATAACAGATACGCAGTATTTT. As protein: CASSVSGGITDTQYF. This sequence joins TRBV7-2 and TRBJ2-3, with 10 bases lining up with TRBD2. CDR1 and CDR2 (germline): SGHTA, FQGNSA. V shed 5 bases, J shed 3 bases, and the junction held 5 bases outside the gene matches. The CDR3 extends over 15 amino acids.

The CDR3 protein is CASGMQETQYF. The CDR3 DNA is TGTGCCAGCGGCATGCAAGAGACCCAGTACTTC. The J gene is TRBJ2-5, the V gene TRBV25-1; the D is unclear. Germline V gives CDR1 MGHDK, CDR2 SYGVNS. Trimming stripped 8 bases from V and 2 bases from J, with 6 bases between. CDR3 length: 11 residues.

The chain combines TRBV4-3 with TRBJ2-3; 8 nucleotides align to TRBD2. From germline, CDR1 is LGHNA and CDR2 YSLEER. V gave up 0 bases and J gave up 4 bases; unmatched junction bases: 3. The length of the CDR3 is 15 residues. The CDR3 is CASSQDVGGADTQYF. The CDR3 DNA reads as TGCGCCAGCAGCCAAGATGTCGGGGGGGCAGATACGCAGTATTTT.

The chain uses TRBV4-1 and TRBJ2-2, with D unresolved. The V gene's germline CDR1 is MGHRA and CDR2 YSYEKL. The V and J ends lost 2 bases and 0 bases respectively, with 16 bases between them. This CDR3 comprises 18 residues. In DNA form, the CDR3 reads TGCGCCAGCAGCCAAAACCCCGGGCTACAGACGAACACCGGGGAGCTGTTTTTT. Amino acid sequence: CASSQNPGLQTNTGELFF.

V gene TRBV19 combines with J gene TRBJ2-3; 7 nucleotides match TRBD2. The CDR3 is made up of 14 amino acids. Germline V gives CDR1 LNHDA, CDR2 SQIVND (reference sequence). Unmatched junction bases numbered 15, after V lost 4 bases and J lost 14 bases. CDR3 nucleotides: TGTGCCAGTAGTACCTCTCCGGGACTACCTTACAGGTATTTT. Translated, it gives CASSTSPGLPYRYF.

The rearrangement links TRBV19 to TRBJ2-6; no clear D. Germline CDR1 reads LNHDA; CDR2 reads SQIVND (reference sequence). Between the trimmed V and J ends, which lost 7 bases and 0 bases, there was a span of 16 bases. The CDR3 totals 17 residues. The CDR3 DNA sequence: TGTGCCAGTATCCAACTCCCGGACGGCTCTGGGGCCAACGTCCTGACTTTC. As protein: CASIQLPDGSGANVLTF. The full variable domain, its missing parts supplied by reference TRBV19 and TRBJ2-6, is DGGITQSPKYLFRKEGQNVTLSCEQNLNHDAMYWYRQDPGQGLRLIYYSQIVNDFQKGDIAEGYSVSREKKESFPLTVTSAQKNPTAFYLCASIQLPDGSGANVLTFGAGSRLTVL.

The rearrangement links TRBV18 to TRBJ2-7; tentatively, D is TRBD2 (6 bases). Germline V gene lookup returns CDR1 KGHSH and CDR2 LQKENI. V gave up 2 bases and J gave up 6 bases, with 8 bases separating them. The CDR3 has 12 residues. CDR3 nucleotides: TGTGCCAGCTCACCAGGGGGGTCCGAGCAGTACTTC. The encoded protein is CASSPGGSEQYF.

V is TRBV5-4 and J is TRBJ2-2; TRBD2 matches at 8 bases. Trimming removed 5 bases from V and 2 bases from J; junction bases left unmatched: 11. Germline V gives CDR1 SGHNT, CDR2 YYREEE (reference sequence). CDR3 length: 17 residues. CDR3 sequence: CASSETAGGANTGELFF. CDR3 in DNA: TGTGCCAGCAGTGAAACAGCCGGGGGGGCCAACACCGGGGAGCTGTTTTTT.

This clone was seen only once. This sequence joins TRBV5-1 and TRBJ1-4; D uncertain. V lost 4 bases and J lost 0, with 13 bases in between. Germline CDR1 is SGHRS and CDR2 is YFSETQ. The length of the CDR3 is 16 residues. CDR3 DNA: TGCGCCAGCAGCCCGGAAGTCAGTACAACTAATGAAAAACTGTTTTTT. It codes for CASSPEVSTTNEKLFF.

This sequence joins TRBV7-9 and TRBJ2-2; 8 bases agree with TRBD2. Germline lookup yields CDR1 SEHNR and CDR2 FQNEAQ (reference sequence). The CDR3 runs to 17 residues. The ends lost 2 bases at V and 0 bases at J; junction bases unmatched: 5. The CDR3: CASSLTSGGSNTGELFF. In nucleotides, the CDR3 is TGTGCCAGCAGCTTAACAAGCGGGGGATCGAACACCGGGGAGCTGTTTTTT.

This chain connects TRBV28 to TRBJ1-2, with a possible D match to TRBD1 (6 bases). Trimming stripped 5 bases from V and 6 bases from J, with 16 bases between. Germline V CDR1 and CDR2: MDHEN, SYDVKM. This CDR3 spans 14 amino acids. CDR3 coding DNA: TGTGCCAGCAGTCCGTCCGGGGGGGCTGATGGCTACACCTTC. It translates to CASSPSGGADGYTF.

This sequence joins TRBV6-5 and TRBJ1-4, with D perhaps TRBD1 (6 bases). Per the germline V gene, CDR1 is MNHEY and CDR2 is SVGAGI. The CDR3 has 14 amino acids. Trimming left V 8 bases short and J 7 bases short, with 17 bases between. CDR3 DNA: TGTGCCAGCGGAACCCACGGGGGGCTTGAAAAACTGTTTTTT. Protein sequence: CASGTHGGLEKLFF.

The chain uses TRBV15 and TRBJ2-2; no firm D call. The CDR3 runs to 16 residues. Per germline, CDR1 LNHNV and CDR2 YYDKDF (reference sequence). V lost 0 bases, J lost 2 bases, and 10 bases lay in between. CDR3 amino acids: CATSRDRVDNTGELFF. CDR3 DNA sequence: TGTGCCACCAGCAGAGATAGGGTGGATAACACCGGGGAGCTGTTTTTT.

The chain carries TRBV4-1 and TRBJ1-5; the D is unclear. V gave up 2 bases and J gave up 2 bases, with 13 bases separating them. CDR1 is MGHRA, CDR2 YSYEKL, per germline. CDR3 length: 16 residues. The CDR3 loop reads CASSQSLVRGNQPQHF. DNA of the CDR3: TGCGCCAGCAGCCAATCCCTGGTACGGGGCAATCAGCCCCAGCATTTT.

The rearrangement uses TRBV3-1 (or the pseudogene TRBV3-2) and TRBJ2-7, with 7 bases identical to TRBD2. CDR3 size: 16 residues. The ends lost 0 bases at V and 2 bases at J; junction bases unmatched: 7. Per germline, CDR1 LGHDT and CDR2 YNNKEL (reference sequence). The CDR3 loop is CASSQEGGGFPYEQYF. In DNA, the CDR3 is TGTGCCAGCAGCCAAGAAGGCGGGGGTTTTCCCTACGAGCAGTACTTC.

The chain joins TRBV7-2 to TRBJ2-7, with 8 bases fitting TRBD2. V lost 7 bases, J lost 2 bases, and 10 bases stayed unmatched. CDR1 is SGHTA, CDR2 FQGNSA, per germline. The CDR3 consists of 15 residues. The CDR3 protein is CASTELGGGPYEQYF. The DNA of the CDR3 is TGTGCCAGCACCGAGCTCGGGGGGGGCCCCTACGAGCAGTACTTC.

This sequence joins TRBV7-8 and TRBJ2-2; maybe TRBD2 (5 bases). Germline V CDR1 and CDR2: SGHVS, FQNEAQ. CDR3 size: 16 residues. V dropped 0 bases and J dropped 2 bases, with 10 bases sitting between them. This chain's CDR3 is CASSLALTRNTGELFF. CDR3 sequence (DNA): TGTGCCAGCAGCTTAGCTTTAACTAGAAACACCGGGGAGCTGTTTTTT.